One sample yielded the 14 T cell receptor beta chains listed below, sequenced in a study of blood T cell repertoires in COVID-19. Sequenced by immunoSEQ multiplex PCR; TCRdb stores in-frame clones only, minus some. The table lists 110,000 to 150,000 clones, 75% to 90% of them singletons. Sequenced: peripheral blood. The receptors stem from a woman between 55 and 75 years old with active COVID-19.

V usage is TRBV9 and J usage is TRBJ1-3; tentatively, D is TRBD1 (5 bases). The CDR3 loop spans 15 amino acids. Deletions cut 4 bases from V and 2 bases from J, with 13 bases between. Germline V gene lookup returns CDR1 SGDLS and CDR2 YYNGEE. The CDR3 DNA follows: TGTGCCAGCAGCCCGGGGGTAGTTGCTGGAAACACCATATATTTT. Translated, it gives CASSPGVVAGNTIYF.

V usage is TRBV6-2 or TRBV6-3 and J usage is TRBJ2-3; 10 positions match TRBD2. This CDR3 is built from 18 residues. The J segment lost 0 bases and the V segment lost 6 bases, leaving 12 bases of the junction unmatched. Germline V CDR1 and CDR2: MNHEY, SVGEGT. The CDR3 spells CASSRTSGTISSTDTQYF. The CDR3 bases are TGTGCCAGCAGCCGTACTAGCGGGACGATCTCTAGCACAGATACGCAGTATTTT.

This clone has a single count. V gene TRBV27 combines with J gene TRBJ2-3; no definite D call. V was shortened by 8 bases and J by 0 bases, with 12 bases between the two germline ends. This CDR3 region has 14 residues. Germline V lookup: CDR1 MNHEY, CDR2 SMNVEV (reference sequence). CDR3 nucleotides: TGTGCCAGCTGCTGCACATCTAGCACAGATACGCAGTATTTT. Encoded protein: CASCCTSSTDTQYF.

The V call is TRBV7-2, the J call TRBJ1-1, with 7 positions matching TRBD1. J gave up 0 bases and V 2 bases, and 3 bases lay outside the gene matches. CDR3 length equals 15 residues. CDR1 is SGHTA and CDR2 is FQGNSA in the germline V gene. CDR3 residues: CASSLTGQLNTEAFF. As DNA, the CDR3 is TGTGCCAGCAGCTTAACGGGACAGTTGAACACTGAAGCTTTCTTT.

This sequence joins TRBV5-6 and TRBJ2-1; 7 positions match TRBD2. The CDR3 consists of 17 residues. V was pared by 5 bases and J by 0 bases, with 11 bases of the junction left unmatched. Germline loops: CDR1 SGHDT, CDR2 YYEEEE. The CDR3 reads CASRGSLGLSSYNEQFF. The CDR3 DNA follows: TGTGCCAGCAGGGGTTCTTTGGGACTAAGCTCCTACAATGAGCAGTTCTTC.

The chain carries TRBV4-1 and TRBJ2-7; D remains unclear. Germline V gives CDR1 MGHRA, CDR2 YSYEKL. Trimming stripped 2 bases from V and 1 base from J, with 15 bases between. CDR3 length: 16 residues. The CDR3 is CASSQSHGGESYEQYF. In DNA, the CDR3 is TGCGCCAGCAGCCAAAGCCATGGCGGTGAGTCCTACGAGCAGTACTTC.

This chain links TRBV7-9 with TRBJ2-2; D is unresolved. Germline values: CDR1 SEHNR, CDR2 FQNEAQ (reference sequence). The CDR3 covers 14 residues. The CDR3 loop reads CAAKKTEATGELFF. DNA of the CDR3: TGTGCAGCAAAGAAGACCGAGGCCACCGGGGAGCTGTTTTTT.

The J gene is TRBJ1-1, the V gene TRBV28; the match to TRBD1 covers 7 bases. The CDR3 runs 13 residues. In germline, CDR1 is MDHEN, CDR2 SYDVKM. V shed 5 bases, J shed 6 bases, and the junction held 6 bases outside the gene matches. This CDR3 reads CASSNRGPPEAFF. The CDR3 DNA is TGTGCCAGCAGTAACAGGGGACCCCCTGAAGCTTTCTTT. The variable domain in full, completed from reference TRBV28 and TRBJ1-1, reads DVKVTQSSRYLVKRTGEKVFLECVQDMDHENMFWYRQDPGLGLRLIYFSYDVKMKEKGDIPEGYSVSREKKERFSLILESASTNQTSMYLCASSNRGPPEAFFGQGTRLTVV.

The V call is TRBV4-3, the J call TRBJ2-3, with 12 bases lining up with TRBD2. This CDR3 region has 17 residues. Germline CDR1 is LGHNA and CDR2 is YSLEER. V shed 0 bases and J 10 bases; nucleotides not matched to a gene: 11. CDR3 region: CASSQDLAGGPGGAQYF. The CDR3 DNA follows: TGCGCCAGCAGCCAAGACCTAGCGGGAGGGCCCGGCGGAGCGCAGTATTTT.

The gene calls are TRBV21-1 and TRBJ1-4; the table's D gene call, TRBD1, was not cross checked with the DNA. TRBV21-1 is assigned pseudogene status. The CDR3 length is 15 residues. CDR3 sequence reads: CASSNRDKGNEKLFF. CDR3 DNA: TGTGCCAGCAGCAACCGGGACAAGGGTAATGAAAAACTGTTTTTT.

The CDR3 protein is CASSQEGLASYNEQFF. CDR3 in DNA: TGCGCCAGCAGCCAAGAAGGCCTAGCGTCCTACAATGAGCAGTTCTTC. This sequence joins TRBV4-3 and TRBJ2-1; a possible D gene is TRBD2 (6 bases). Per germline, CDR1 LGHNA and CDR2 YSLEER. The ends were cut back, 0 bases at V and 1 base at J, with 10 bases in the middle. This CDR3 contains 16 residues.

This clone was counted only a few times. The chain combines TRBV10-3 with TRBJ2-5, with D perhaps TRBD2 (7 bases). Germline CDR1 reads ENHRY; CDR2 reads SYGVKD. Trimming took off 2 bases at V and 4 bases at J, with 20 bases between the two ends. The CDR3 is 17 amino acids. The CDR3 protein is CAISEGGAGARPETQYF. The CDR3 coding sequence is TGTGCCATCAGTGAGGGGGGGGCGGGAGCCCGTCCAGAGACCCAGTACTTC.

V and J are TRBV4-1 and TRBJ2-1; 8 bases fit TRBD2. Germline CDR1 reads MGHRA; CDR2 reads YSYEKL. This CDR3 is 15 amino acids long. The J segment lost 3 bases and the V segment lost 7 bases, leaving 8 bases of the junction unmatched. The CDR3 region has the DNA TGCGCCAGCACCCTGAGCAGCGGGAGCTACAATGAGCAGTTCTTC. Translated, it gives CASTLSSGSYNEQFF.

The rearrangement links TRBV9 to TRBJ1-2; tentative D call: TRBD1 (6 bases). V was trimmed by 0 bases and J by 4 bases, leaving 13 bases between them. This CDR3 region has 15 residues. The V gene's germline CDR1 is SGDLS and CDR2 YYNGEE. The CDR3 loop reads CASSVVDRTVYGYTF. CDR3 bases: TGTGCCAGCAGCGTAGTAGACAGGACGGTCTATGGCTACACCTTC.